The 4 T cell receptor beta chains reported below all come from one sample, sequenced in a study of tumor-infiltrating lymphocytes in glioblastoma multiforme. TCRB libraries came from RNA via three nested multiplex PCR rounds. From the multiplex PCR reads, TCRdb called clonotypes with MiXCR, one entry per CDR3 protein. This sample has some 10,000 distinct CDR3 sequences, with 66% found just once. Sequenced input: brain tumor tissue. These TCRs come from a male donor with glioblastoma.

In the case of this clonotype: One junction end disagrees with the germline gene, perhaps due to a read error. This sequence joins TRBV11-2 and TRBJ2-1; 7 bases map to TRBD1. This CDR3 is built from 17 residues. The germline V gene encodes CDR1 SGHAT and CDR2 FQNNGV. The CDR3 here is CASRLAVRGPSRNEQLF. CDR3 sequence (DNA): TGCGCCAGCAGGTTGGCAGTAAGGGGGCCTTCGCGCAATGAGCAGCTCTTC.

About this clonotype itself: At one end, the junction sequence differs from germline, possibly due to a read error. The chain has TRBV5-5 and TRBJ2-2; D is ambiguous. The CDR3 extends over 16 amino acids. Per germline, CDR1 SGHKS and CDR2 YYEKEE (reference sequence). The CDR3 is CASNLEPTASTGELFF. The CDR3 nucleotides are TGTGCCAGCAACTTGGAGCCAACGGCGAGCACCGGGGAGCTGTTTTTT.

As concerns this clonotype: The germline gene is not matched at one end of the junction; a read error may be the cause. This rearrangement joins TRBV19 to TRBJ1-1, with 7 bases aligning to TRBD1. The germline CDR1 and CDR2 sequences are LNHDA and SQIVND (reference sequence). The CDR3 contains 14 residues. The CDR3 sequence is CASSRGQIGAEAFF. The DNA of the CDR3 is TGTGCCAGTAGTCGGGGACAGATCGGGGCTGAAGCTTTCTTC.

The chain joins TRBV6-1 to TRBJ1-5, with D perhaps matching TRBD1 (5 bases). The CDR3 sequence is 13 residues long. V shed 8 bases and J shed 5 bases, with 13 bases lying between them. Germline-derived CDR1 and CDR2 are MNHNS and SASEGT. The CDR3 reads CASSQGQYQPQHF. The CDR3 DNA reads as TGTGCCAGCTCCCAGGGTCAGTATCAGCCCCAGCATTTT.